This paragraph covers one TCR beta chain sequence. Its antigen is currently unknown. Amplification of TCR beta CDR3 regions was performed using RNA transcripts as template. Primed by the HTBI set, a first-round RT-PCR was run on the TCR CDR3. TCRdb re-called the multiplex PCR reads with MiXCR, one entry per CDR3 protein. Of some 600,000 distinct CDR3 sequences listed, approximately 15% are singletons. This sample was included in a study of T cells in Graves' hyperthyroidism and ophthalmopathy. Study outcomes and limitations: In simple terms, a model built on 13 V-J features told ophthalmopathy apart from stable hyperthyroidism.

Pregnant or lactating patients were excluded, as were those with uncontrolled infection or other autoimmune disease. Germline V gene data show CDR1 as DFQATT and CDR2 as SNEGSKA (reference sequence). The CDR3 totals 14 residues. Deletions cut 1 base from V and 5 bases from J, with 15 bases between. Sequencing was performed on blood. The clonotype originates from a woman aged 25 to 39 with Graves' hyperthyroidism that later progressed to Graves' ophthalmopathy. This rearrangement joins TRBV20-1 to TRBJ2-7, with a weak D call TRBD2 (5 bases). CDR3 bases: TGCAGTGCTAGAGCTAGCTGGGGTCGAGACGAGCAGTACTTC. Residues: CSARASWGRDEQYF.